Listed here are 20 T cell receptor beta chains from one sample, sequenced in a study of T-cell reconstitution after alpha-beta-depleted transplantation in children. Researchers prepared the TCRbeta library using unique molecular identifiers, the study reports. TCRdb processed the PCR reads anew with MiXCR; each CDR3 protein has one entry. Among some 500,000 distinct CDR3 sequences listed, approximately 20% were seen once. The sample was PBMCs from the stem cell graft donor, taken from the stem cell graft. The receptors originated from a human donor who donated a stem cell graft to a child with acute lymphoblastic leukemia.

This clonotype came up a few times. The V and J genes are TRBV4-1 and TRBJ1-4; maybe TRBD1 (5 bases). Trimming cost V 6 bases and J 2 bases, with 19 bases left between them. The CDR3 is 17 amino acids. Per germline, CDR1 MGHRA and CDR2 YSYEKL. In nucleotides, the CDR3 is TGCGCCAGCAGTAAGTGGCAGGGAGGACGGACTAATGAAAAACTGTTTTTT. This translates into CASSKWQGGRTNEKLFF.

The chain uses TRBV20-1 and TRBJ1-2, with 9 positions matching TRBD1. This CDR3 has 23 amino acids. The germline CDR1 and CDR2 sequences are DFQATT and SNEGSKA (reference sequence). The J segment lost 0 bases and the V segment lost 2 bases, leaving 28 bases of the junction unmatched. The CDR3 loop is CSARPRGGVYRDREGRSNYGYTF. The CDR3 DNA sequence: TGCAGTGCTAGACCCCGCGGAGGAGTTTACCGGGACAGGGAAGGGAGATCTAACTATGGCTACACCTTC.

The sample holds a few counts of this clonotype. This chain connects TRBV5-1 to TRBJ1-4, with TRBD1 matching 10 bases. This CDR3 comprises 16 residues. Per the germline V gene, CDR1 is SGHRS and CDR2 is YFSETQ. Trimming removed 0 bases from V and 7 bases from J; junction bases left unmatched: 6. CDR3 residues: CASSLESGTGVEKLFF. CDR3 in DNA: TGCGCCAGCAGCTTGGAATCCGGGACAGGGGTTGAAAAACTGTTTTTT.

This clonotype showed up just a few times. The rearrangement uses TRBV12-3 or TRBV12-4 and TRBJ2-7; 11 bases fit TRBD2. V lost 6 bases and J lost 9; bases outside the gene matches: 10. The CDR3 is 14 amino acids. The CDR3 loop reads CASSRTSGLDGQYF. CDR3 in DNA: TGTGCCAGCAGCCGGACTAGCGGGCTAGACGGGCAGTACTTC.

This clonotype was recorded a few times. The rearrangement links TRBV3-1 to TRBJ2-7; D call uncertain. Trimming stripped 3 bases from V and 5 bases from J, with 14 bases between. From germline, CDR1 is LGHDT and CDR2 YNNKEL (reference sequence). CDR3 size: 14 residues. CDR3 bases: TGTGCCAGCAGCCACCAAGGGTTGCTGGACGAGCAGTACTTC. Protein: CASSHQGLLDEQYF.

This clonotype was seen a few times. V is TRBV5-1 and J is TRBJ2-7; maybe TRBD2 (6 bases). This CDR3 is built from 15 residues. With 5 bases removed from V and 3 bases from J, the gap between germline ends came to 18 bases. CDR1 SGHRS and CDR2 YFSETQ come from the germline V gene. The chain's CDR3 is CASRQSRDSGYEQYF. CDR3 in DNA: TGCGCCAGCAGACAGTCCCGGGACTCGGGCTACGAGCAGTACTTC.

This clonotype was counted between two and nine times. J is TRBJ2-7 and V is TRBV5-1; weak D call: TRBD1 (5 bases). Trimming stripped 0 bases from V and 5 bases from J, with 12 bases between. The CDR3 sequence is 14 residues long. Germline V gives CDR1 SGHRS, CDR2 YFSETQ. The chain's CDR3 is CASSLGTLHDEQYF. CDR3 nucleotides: TGCGCCAGCAGCTTGGGGACACTTCACGACGAGCAGTACTTC.

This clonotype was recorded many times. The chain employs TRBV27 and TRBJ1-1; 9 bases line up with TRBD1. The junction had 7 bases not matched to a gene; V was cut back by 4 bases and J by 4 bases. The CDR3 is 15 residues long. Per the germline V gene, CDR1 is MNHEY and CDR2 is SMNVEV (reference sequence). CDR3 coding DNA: TGTGCCAGCAGTTCTGGACAGGGGTTGGGCACTGAAGCTTTCTTT. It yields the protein CASSSGQGLGTEAFF.

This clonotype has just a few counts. The CDR3 DNA reads as TGTGCCAGCAGTTTAACTTTTATGGGGCAGTCGTCCGACGAGCAGTACTTC. Translating it yields CASSLTFMGQSSDEQYF. This chain uses TRBV27 with TRBJ2-7, with D perhaps matching TRBD1 (5 bases). This CDR3 is built from 17 residues. Trimming cost V 2 bases and J 5 bases, with 22 bases left between them. Germline CDR1 MNHEY, CDR2 SMNVEV (reference sequence).

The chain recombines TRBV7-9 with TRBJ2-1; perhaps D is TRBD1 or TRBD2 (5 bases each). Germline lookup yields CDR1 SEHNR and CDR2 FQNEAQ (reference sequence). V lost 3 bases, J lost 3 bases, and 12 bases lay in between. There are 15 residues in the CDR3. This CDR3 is CASSLTQAGYNEQFF. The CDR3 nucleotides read TGTGCCAGCAGCTTGACACAGGCGGGCTACAATGAGCAGTTCTTC. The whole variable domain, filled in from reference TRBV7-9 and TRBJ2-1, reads DTGVSQNPRHKITKRGQNVTFRCDPISEHNRLYWYRQTLGQGPEFLTYFQNEAQLEKSRLLSDRFSAERPKGSFSTLEIQRTEQGDSAMYLCASSLTQAGYNEQFFGPGTRLTVL.

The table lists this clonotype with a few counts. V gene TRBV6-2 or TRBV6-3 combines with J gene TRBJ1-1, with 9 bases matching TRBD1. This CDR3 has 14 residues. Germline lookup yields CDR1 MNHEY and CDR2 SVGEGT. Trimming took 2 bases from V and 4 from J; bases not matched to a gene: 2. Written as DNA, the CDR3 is TGTGCCAGCAGTTACGGACAGGGGACCACTGAAGCTTTCTTT. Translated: CASSYGQGTTEAFF.

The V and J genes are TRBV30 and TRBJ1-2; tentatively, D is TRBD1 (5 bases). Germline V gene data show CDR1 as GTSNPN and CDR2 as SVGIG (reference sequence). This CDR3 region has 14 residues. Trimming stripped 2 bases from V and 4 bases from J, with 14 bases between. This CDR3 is CAWSPIWDGYGYTF. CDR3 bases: TGTGCCTGGAGTCCCATCTGGGACGGCTATGGCTACACCTTC.

The CDR3, as DNA: TGTGCCAGCTCACCAGGGACGGGCCCCTTCTATGGCTACACCTTC. This encodes CASSPGTGPFYGYTF. The chain is built from TRBV18 and TRBJ1-2, with D maybe TRBD1 (5 bases). Germline CDR1 and CDR2: KGHSH and LQKENI. V lost 2 bases to trimming and J lost 4 bases, with 14 bases between them. This CDR3 region has 15 residues.

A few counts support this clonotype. CDR3 DNA: TGCAGCCTCCTGTACGGGGCTAGCACAGATACGCAGTATTTT. Translating gives CSLLYGASTDTQYF. The V call is TRBV29-1, the J call TRBJ2-3; D may be TRBD1 or TRBD2 (5 bases each). Germline assignment: CDR1 SQVTM and CDR2 ANQGSEA. The CDR3 loop spans 14 amino acids. V lost 8 bases, J lost 0 bases, and 15 bases lay in between.

This CDR3 is CASLWLDSPGTEAFF. In DNA form, the CDR3 reads TGTGCCAGCTTATGGCTGGATTCCCCGGGCACTGAAGCTTTCTTT. The chain carries TRBV18 and TRBJ1-1; the D is unclear. Germline CDR1 and CDR2: KGHSH and LQKENI. The CDR3 runs to 15 residues. V shed 7 bases and J shed 4 bases, with 19 bases lying between them. Supplemented by reference TRBV18 and TRBJ1-1, the full variable domain reads NAGVMQNPRHLVRRRGQEARLRCSPMKGHSHVYWYRQLPEEGLKFMVYLQKENIIDESGMPKERFSAEFPKEGPSILRIQQVVRGDSAAYFCASLWLDSPGTEAFFGQGTRLTVV.

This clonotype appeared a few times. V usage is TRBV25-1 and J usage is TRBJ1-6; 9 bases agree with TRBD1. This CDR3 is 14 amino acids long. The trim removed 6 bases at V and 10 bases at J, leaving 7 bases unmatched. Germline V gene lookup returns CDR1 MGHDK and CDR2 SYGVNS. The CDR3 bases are TGTGCCAGCAGCCGGACAGGGGATGGCTCACCCCTCCACTTT. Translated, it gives CASSRTGDGSPLHF.

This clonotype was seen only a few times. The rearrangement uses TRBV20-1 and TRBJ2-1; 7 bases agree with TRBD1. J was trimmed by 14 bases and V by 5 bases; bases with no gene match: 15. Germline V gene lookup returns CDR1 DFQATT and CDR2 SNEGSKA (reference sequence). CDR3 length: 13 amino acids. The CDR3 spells CSAGQVTMFPKFF. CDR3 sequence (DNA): TGCAGTGCTGGACAGGTGACAATGTTCCCAAAGTTCTTC.

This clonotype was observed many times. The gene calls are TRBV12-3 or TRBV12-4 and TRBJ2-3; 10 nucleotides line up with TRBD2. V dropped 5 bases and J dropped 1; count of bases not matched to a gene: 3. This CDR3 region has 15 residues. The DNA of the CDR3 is TGTGCCAGCAGTCCTCTAGCGGGAGGCACAGATACGCAGTATTTT. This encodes CASSPLAGGTDTQYF.

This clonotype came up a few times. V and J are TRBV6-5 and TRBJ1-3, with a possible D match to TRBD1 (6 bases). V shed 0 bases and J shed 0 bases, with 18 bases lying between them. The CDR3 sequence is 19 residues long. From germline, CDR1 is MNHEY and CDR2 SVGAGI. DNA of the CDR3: TGTGCCAGCAGTTACTCGGCAGGGGCCGAATATAGCTCTGGAAACACCATATATTTT. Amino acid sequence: CASSYSAGAEYSSGNTIYF.

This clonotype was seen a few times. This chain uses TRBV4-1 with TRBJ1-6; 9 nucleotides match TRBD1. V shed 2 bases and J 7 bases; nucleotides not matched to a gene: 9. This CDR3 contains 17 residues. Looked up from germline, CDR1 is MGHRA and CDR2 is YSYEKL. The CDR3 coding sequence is TGCGCCAGCAGCCAATCCCCCTCCGGGACAGGGAATTCACCCCTCCACTTT. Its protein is CASSQSPSGTGNSPLHF.